This TCR beta chain was captured by sequencing in a study of response to subunit inactivated influenza vaccine. Findings and limits, study-wide: Researchers suggested that each seasonal influenza vaccination recruits few new T cells.

A single record per CDR3 protein comes from TCRdb applying MiXCR to the RT-PCR reads. The table lists about 570,000 distinct CDR3 sequences, about 11% of them singletons. There are a few counts of this clonotype. The antigen is undetermined. The V and J ends lost 0 bases and 3 bases, in that order; junction bases with no gene match: 7. CDR3 length equals 18 residues. These same data were also listed under a study on T cells expressing NK-cell markers. That source adds: UMIs were included in TCR beta cDNA generated by 5'RACE template switching. Most of the eight sequenced donors tested HCMV-seropositive; one tested seronegative. The CD3+CD56-NKG2C+ fraction was also led by these clonotypes in several donors.

The chain joins TRBV12-3 or TRBV12-4 to TRBJ2-4; 11 bases align to TRBD2. This TCR was sampled from a man aged 50 to 59 who received an inactivated influenza vaccine. Sequencing was performed on PBMCs from blood, taken on the day of vaccination. The CDR3, as DNA: TGTGCCAGCAGTTTAGCGCTAGCGGGGGGACTAGTCAAAAACATTCAGTACTTC. It yields the protein CASSLALAGGLVKNIQYF.